Here is one T cell receptor beta chain with its context. The data are from a study of T cell changes during pregnancy in multiple sclerosis. Method: immunoSEQ multiplex PCR; TCRdb's copy keeps in-frame clones and lacks some. The data hold roughly 38,000 clones, with about 93% observed a single time. The germline V gene has CDR1 SGHVS and CDR2 FQNEAQ. The CDR3 consists of 15 residues. Trimming left V 5 bases short and J 0 bases short, with 11 bases between. This TCR was recovered from a female donor with multiple sclerosis, enrolled in a pregnancy study. Here the sequenced sample was CD4+ T cells from peripheral blood mononuclear cells, taken in the third trimester of pregnancy. J is TRBJ2-1 and V is TRBV7-8; D remains unclear. CDR3 sequence: CASSPSSSSYNEQFF. The DNA for the CDR3 is TGTGCCAGCAGCCCTTCGAGTAGCTCCTACAATGAGCAGTTCTTC.